This TCR beta chain was sequenced for a study of T-cell memory formation after mild COVID-19. This clonotype has a handful of counts. TCRdb called the 5' RACE reads again in MiXCR, with one record for every CDR3 protein. Among around 300,000 distinct CDR3 sequences listed, under 8.5% were seen once. The sample comprised PBMCs or a T cell subset sorted from them (not recorded which). The source of this sequence is a man aged 18 to 29 who had mild COVID-19 (a few samples of this study predate the infection). Cell type and time point are not known.

CDR3 DNA sequence: TGTGCCAGCAGTTTAGGGACAAGGAGCACTGAAGCTTTCTTT. Protein product: CASSLGTRSTEAFF. The chain joins TRBV12-3 or TRBV12-4 to TRBJ1-1; possibly TRBD1 for D (5 bases). Between the trimmed V and J ends, which lost 1 base and 4 bases, there was a span of 10 bases. This CDR3 has 14 residues.